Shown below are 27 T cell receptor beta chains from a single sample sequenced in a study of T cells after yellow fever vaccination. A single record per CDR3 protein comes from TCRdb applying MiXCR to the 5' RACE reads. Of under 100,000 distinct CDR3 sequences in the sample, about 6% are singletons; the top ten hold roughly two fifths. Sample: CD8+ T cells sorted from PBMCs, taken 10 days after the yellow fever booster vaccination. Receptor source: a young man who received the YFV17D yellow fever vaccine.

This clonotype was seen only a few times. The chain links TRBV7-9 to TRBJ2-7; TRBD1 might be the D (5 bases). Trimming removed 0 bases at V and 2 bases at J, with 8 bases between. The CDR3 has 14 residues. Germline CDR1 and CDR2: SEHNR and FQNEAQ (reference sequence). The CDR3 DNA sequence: TGTGCCAGCAGCTTAGCCAGGGAAACCTACGAGCAGTACTTC. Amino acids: CASSLARETYEQYF.

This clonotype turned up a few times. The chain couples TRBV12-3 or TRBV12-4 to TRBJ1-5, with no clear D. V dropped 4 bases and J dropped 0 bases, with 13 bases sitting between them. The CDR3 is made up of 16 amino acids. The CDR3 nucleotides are TGTGCCAGCAGTTCGACCGATCATTATAGCAATCAGCCCCAGCATTTT. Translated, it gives CASSSTDHYSNQPQHF.

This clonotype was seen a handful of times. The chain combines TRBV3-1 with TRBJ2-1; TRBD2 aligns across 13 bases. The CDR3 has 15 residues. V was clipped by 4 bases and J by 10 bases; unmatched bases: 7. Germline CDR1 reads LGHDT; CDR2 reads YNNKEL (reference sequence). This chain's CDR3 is CASSPTSGGLSEQFF. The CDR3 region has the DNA TGTGCCAGCAGCCCGACTAGCGGGGGGCTCTCAGAGCAGTTCTTC.

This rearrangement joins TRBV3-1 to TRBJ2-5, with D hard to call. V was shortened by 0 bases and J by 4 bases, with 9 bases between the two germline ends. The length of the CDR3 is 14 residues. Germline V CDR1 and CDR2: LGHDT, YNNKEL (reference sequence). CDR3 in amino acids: CASSQDWSSETQYF. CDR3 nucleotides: TGTGCCAGCAGCCAAGATTGGTCATCAGAGACCCAGTACTTC.

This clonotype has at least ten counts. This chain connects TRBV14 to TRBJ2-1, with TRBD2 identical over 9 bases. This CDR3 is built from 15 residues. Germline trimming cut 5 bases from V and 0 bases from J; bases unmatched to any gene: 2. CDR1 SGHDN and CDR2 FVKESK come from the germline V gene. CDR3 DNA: TGTGCCAGCAGCTGGACTAGCGCCTCCTACAATGAGCAGTTCTTC. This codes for CASSWTSASYNEQFF.

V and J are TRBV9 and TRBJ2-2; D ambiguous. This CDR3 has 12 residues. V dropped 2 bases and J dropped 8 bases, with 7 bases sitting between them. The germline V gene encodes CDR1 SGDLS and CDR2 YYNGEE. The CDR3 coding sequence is TGTGCCAGCAGCGTTGGAGTAGGGGAGCTGTTTTTT. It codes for CASSVGVGELFF. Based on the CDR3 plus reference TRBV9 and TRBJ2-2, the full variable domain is DSGVTQTPKHLITATGQRVTLRCSPRSGDLSVYWYQQSLDQGLQFLIQYYNGEERAKGNILERFSAQQFPDLHSELNLSSLELGDSALYFCASSVGVGELFFGEGSRLTVL.

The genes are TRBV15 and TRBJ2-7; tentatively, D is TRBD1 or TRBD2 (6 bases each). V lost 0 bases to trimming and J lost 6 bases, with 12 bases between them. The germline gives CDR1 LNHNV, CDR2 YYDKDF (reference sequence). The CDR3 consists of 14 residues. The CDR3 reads CATSRDVGGGEQYF. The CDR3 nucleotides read TGTGCCACCAGCAGAGATGTGGGGGGCGGCGAGCAGTACTTC.

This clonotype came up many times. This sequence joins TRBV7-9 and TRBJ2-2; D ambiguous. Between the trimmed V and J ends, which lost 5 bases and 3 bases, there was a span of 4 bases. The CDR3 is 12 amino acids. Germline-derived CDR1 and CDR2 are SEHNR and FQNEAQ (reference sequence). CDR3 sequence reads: CASSLYTGELFF. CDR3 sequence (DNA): TGTGCCAGCAGCCTTTACACCGGGGAGCTGTTTTTT.

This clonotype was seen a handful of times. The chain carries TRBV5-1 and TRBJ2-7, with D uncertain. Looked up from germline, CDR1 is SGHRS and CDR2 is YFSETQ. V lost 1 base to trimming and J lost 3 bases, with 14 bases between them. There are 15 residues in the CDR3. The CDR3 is CASSLTPDPSYEQYV. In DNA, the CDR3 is TGCGCCAGCAGCTTGACCCCCGATCCCAGCTACGAGCAGTACGTC.

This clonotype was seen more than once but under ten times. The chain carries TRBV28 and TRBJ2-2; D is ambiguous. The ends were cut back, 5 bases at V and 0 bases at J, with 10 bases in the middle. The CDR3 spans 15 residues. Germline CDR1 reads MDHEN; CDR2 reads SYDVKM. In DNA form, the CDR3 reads TGTGCCAGCAGTCCCAGGTTCGCGAACACCGGGGAGCTGTTTTTT. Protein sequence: CASSPRFANTGELFF.

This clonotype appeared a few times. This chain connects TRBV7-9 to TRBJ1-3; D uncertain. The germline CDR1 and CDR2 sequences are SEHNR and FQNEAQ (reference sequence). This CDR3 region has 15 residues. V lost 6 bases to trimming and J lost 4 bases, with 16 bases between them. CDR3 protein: CASRKPREAGNTIYF. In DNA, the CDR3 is TGTGCCAGCAGGAAACCTCGGGAGGCGGGAAACACCATATATTTT.

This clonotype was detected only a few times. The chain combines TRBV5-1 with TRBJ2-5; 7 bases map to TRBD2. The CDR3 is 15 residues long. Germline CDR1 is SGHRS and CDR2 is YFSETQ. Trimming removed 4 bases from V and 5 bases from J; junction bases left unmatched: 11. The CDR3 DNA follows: TGCGCCAGCAGCCCGGGACTATCCCCCATCGAGACCCAGTACTTC. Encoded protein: CASSPGLSPIETQYF. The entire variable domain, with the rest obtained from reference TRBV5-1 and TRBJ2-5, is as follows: KAGVTQTPRYLIKTRGQQVTLSCSPISGHRSVSWYQQTPGQGLQFLFEYFSETQRNKGNFPGRFSGRQFSNSRSEMNVSTLELGDSALYLCASSPGLSPIETQYFGPGTRLLVL.

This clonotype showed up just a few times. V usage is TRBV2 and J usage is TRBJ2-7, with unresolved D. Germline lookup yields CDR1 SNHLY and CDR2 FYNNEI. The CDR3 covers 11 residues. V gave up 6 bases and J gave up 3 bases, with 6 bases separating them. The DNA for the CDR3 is TGTGCCAGCAGGGTCGGCTACGAGCAGTACGTC. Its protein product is CASRVGYEQYV.

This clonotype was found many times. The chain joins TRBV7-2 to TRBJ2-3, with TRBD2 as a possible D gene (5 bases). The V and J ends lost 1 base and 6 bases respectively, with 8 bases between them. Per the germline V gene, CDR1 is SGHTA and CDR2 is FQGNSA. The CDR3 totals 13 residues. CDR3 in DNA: TGTGCCAGCAGCTTAGAGGGAGTGGATACGCAGTATTTT. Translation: CASSLEGVDTQYF.

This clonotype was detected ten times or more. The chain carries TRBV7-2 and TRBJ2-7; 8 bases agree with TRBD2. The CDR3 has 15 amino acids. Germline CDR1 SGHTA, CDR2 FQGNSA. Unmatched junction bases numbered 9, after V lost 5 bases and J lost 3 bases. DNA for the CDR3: TGTGCCAGCAGCCCCCTCGGCGGGGGGTACTACGAGCAGTACGTC. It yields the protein CASSPLGGGYYEQYV.

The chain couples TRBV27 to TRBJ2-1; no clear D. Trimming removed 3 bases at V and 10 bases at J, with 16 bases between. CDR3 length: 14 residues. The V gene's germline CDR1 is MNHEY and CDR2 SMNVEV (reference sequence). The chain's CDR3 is CASSLGRFVVEQFF. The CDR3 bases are TGTGCCAGCAGTTTGGGCCGGTTCGTTGTCGAGCAGTTCTTC.

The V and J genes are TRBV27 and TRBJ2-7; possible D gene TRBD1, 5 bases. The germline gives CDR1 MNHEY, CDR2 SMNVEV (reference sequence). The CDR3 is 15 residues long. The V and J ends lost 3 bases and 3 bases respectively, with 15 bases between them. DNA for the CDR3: TGTGCCAGCAGTTTTGGGGCACAGACGAACTACGAGCAGTACGTC. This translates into CASSFGAQTNYEQYV.

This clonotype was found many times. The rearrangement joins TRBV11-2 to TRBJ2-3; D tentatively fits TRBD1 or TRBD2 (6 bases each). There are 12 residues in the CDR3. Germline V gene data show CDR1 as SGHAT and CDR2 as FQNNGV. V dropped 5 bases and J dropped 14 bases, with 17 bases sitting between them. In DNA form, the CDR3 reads TGTGCCAGCAGCCGCGGGACACCCTGGGGGTATTTT. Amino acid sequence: CASSRGTPWGYF.

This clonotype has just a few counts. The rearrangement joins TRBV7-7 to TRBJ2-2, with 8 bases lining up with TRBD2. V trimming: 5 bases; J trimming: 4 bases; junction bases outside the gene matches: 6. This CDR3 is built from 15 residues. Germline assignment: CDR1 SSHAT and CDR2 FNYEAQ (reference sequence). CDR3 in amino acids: CASSPMAGGTGELFF. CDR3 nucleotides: TGTGCCAGCAGCCCAATGGCGGGGGGCACCGGGGAGCTGTTTTTT.

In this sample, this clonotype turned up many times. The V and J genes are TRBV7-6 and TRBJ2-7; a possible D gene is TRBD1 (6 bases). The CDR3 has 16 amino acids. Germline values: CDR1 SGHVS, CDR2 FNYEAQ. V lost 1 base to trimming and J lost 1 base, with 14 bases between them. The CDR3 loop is CASSLDRASPSYEQYF. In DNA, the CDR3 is TGTGCCAGCAGCTTAGACAGGGCTAGCCCTTCCTACGAGCAGTACTTC.

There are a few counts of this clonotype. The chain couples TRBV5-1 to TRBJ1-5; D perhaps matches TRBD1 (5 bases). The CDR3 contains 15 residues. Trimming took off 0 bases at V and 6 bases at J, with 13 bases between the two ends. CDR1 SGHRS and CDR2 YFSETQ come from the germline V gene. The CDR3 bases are TGCGCCAGCAGCTTGGTTCCGGGGGTGGGTCAGCCCCAGCATTTT. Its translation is CASSLVPGVGQPQHF.

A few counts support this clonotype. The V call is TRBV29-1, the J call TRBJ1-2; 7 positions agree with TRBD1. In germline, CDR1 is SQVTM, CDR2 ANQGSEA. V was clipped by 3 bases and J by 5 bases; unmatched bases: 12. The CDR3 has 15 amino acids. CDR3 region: CSVDLGRGGLYGYTF. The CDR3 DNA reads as TGCAGCGTTGATCTCGGCAGGGGGGGCCTGTATGGCTACACCTTC.

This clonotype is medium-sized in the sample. The CDR3 region has the DNA TGTGCCACCAGCAGAGATGGACGCCCCACAGATACGCAGTATTTT. It codes for CATSRDGRPTDTQYF. The chain is built from TRBV15 and TRBJ2-3; D not resolved. The CDR3 has 15 amino acids. Trimming cost V 0 bases and J 2 bases, with 9 bases left between them. The germline gives CDR1 LNHNV, CDR2 YYDKDF (reference sequence).

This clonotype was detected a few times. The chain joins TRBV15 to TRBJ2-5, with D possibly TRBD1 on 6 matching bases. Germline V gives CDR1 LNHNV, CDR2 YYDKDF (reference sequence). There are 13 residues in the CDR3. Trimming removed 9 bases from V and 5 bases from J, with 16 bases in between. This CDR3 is CATCRGEEETQYF. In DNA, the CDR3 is TGTGCCACATGCAGGGGCGAGGAGGAGACCCAGTACTTC.

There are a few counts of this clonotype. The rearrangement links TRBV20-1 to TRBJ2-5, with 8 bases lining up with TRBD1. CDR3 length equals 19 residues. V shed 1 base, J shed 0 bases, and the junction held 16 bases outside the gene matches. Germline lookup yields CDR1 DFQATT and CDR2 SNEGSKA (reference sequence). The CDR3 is CSARGRTGQGKRYQETQYF. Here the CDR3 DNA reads TGCAGTGCTAGAGGCCGGACAGGGCAGGGGAAGCGGTACCAAGAGACCCAGTACTTC.

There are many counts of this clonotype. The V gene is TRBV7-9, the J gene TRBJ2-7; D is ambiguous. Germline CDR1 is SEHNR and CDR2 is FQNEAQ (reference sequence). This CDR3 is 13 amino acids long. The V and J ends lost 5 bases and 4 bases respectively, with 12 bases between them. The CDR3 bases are TGTGCCAGCAGCCCTATCGGGCTATACGAGCAGTACGTC. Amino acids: CASSPIGLYEQYV.

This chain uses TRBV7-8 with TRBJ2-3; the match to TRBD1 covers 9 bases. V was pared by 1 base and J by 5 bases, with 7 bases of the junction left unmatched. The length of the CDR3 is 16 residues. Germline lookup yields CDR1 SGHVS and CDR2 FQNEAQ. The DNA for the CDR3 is TGTGCCAGCAGCTTAGTCTTCGGACAGGGGAAAGATACGCAGTATTTT. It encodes CASSLVFGQGKDTQYF.